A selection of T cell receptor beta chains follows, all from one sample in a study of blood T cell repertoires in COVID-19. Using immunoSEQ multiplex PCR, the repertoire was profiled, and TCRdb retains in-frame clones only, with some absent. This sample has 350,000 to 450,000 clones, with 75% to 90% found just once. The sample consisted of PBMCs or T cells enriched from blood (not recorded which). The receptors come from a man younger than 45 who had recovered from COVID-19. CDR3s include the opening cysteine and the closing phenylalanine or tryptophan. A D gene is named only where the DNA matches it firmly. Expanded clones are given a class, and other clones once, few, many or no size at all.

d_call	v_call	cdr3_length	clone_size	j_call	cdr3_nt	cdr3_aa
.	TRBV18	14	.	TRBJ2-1	TGTGCCAGCTCACCATCATCAGGGGGGTATGAGCAGTTCTTC	CASSPSSGGYEQFF
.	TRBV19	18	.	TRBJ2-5	TGTGCCAGTAGTCTAAGATCAACCATCAGCGGGTACCAAGAGACCCAGTACTTC	CASSLRSTISGYQETQYF
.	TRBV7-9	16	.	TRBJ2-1	TGTGCCAGCAGCGGAACAGGGACCAGCTCCTACAATGAGCAGTTCTTC	CASSGTGTSSYNEQFF
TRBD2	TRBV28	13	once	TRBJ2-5	TGTGCCAGCAGTTTGGGGGGGAGAGAGACCCAGTACTTC	CASSLGGRETQYF
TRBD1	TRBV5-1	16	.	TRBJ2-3	TGCGCCAGCAGCTTGCTGGACAGGGGGAGGCCAGATACGCAGTATTTT	CASSLLDRGRPDTQYF
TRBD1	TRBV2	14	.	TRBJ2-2	TGTGCCAGCACCGAGGGGACAGGAGTCGGGGAGCTGTTTTTT	CASTEGTGVGELFF
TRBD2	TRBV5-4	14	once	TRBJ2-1	TGTGCCAGCAGCTCCTGGGGGGAGGGCAATGAGCAGTTCTTC	CASSSWGEGNEQFF
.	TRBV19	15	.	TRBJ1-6	TGTGCCAGTACCAATGGGCAGGGGATTAATTCACCCCTCCACTTT	CASTNGQGINSPLHF
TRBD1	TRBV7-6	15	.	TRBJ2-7	TGTGCCAGCAGCCTCCCGGGACAGGGTATCGGCGAGCAGTACTTC	CASSLPGQGIGEQYF
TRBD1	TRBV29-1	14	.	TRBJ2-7	TGCAGCGTTGAAGGGACAGGTGATGGCAACGAGCAGTACTTC	CSVEGTGDGNEQYF
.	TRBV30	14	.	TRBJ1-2	TGTGCCTGGAGTGTAATTCGGCAGGGAGGCGGCTACACCTTC	CAWSVIRQGGGYTF
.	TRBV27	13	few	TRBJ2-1	TGTGCCAGCAGTGGAACAGGGAATAAAGAGCAGTTCTTC	CASSGTGNKEQFF
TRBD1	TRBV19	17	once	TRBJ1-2	TGTGCCAGCCAGAAGGGGACAGGCCCCAAGTCAGTCTATGGCTACACCTTC	CASQKGTGPKSVYGYTF
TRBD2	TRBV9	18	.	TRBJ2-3	TGTGCCAGCAGCGCCTCGACTAGCGGGTCCGCTAGCACAGATACGCAGTATTTT	CASSASTSGSASTDTQYF
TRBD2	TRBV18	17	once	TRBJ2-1	TGTGCCAGCTCCGGGACGTCCGGGACTAGCGGGGCGAATGAGCAGTTCTTC	CASSGTSGTSGANEQFF
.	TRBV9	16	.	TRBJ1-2	TGTGCCAGCAGCGTAGAGATCAGGGCTCCTAACTATGGCTACACCTTC	CASSVEIRAPNYGYTF
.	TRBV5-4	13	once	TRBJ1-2	TGTGCCAGCAGCGGCGGCGAGGACTATGGCTACACCTTC	CASSGGEDYGYTF
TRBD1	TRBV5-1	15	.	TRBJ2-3	TGCGCCAGCAGCTTGGAGGGACAGGGTACAGATACGCAGTATTTT	CASSLEGQGTDTQYF
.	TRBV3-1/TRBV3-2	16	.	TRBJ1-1	TGTGCCAGCAGCCAAGATTCTAAGCGGGGGAACGCTGAAGCTTTCTTT	CASSQDSKRGNAEAFF
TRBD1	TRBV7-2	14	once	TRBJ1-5	TGTGCCAGCAGCCTCAGACAGGGAGGCCAGCCCCAGCATTTT	CASSLRQGGQPQHF
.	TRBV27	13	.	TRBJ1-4	TGTGCCAGCAGCCGGACGGGGAGTGAAAAACTGTTTTTT	CASSRTGSEKLFF
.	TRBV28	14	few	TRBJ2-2	TGTGCCAGCAGTTTCGCGGGGAACACCGGGGAGCTGTTTTTT	CASSFAGNTGELFF
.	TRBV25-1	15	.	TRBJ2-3	TGTGCCAGCAGCGATCTGGACAAGATCACAGATACGCAGTATTTT	CASSDLDKITDTQYF
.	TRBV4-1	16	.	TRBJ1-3	TGCGCCAGCAGCCAAGATCGGACAGCCATTGGAAACACCATATATTTT	CASSQDRTAIGNTIYF
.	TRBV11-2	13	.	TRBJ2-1	TGTGCCAGCAGTCCGGAGAGGCTAGGTGAGCAGTTCTTC	CASSPERLGEQFF
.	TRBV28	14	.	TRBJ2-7	TGTGCCAGCAGTTTTCCTGGCGGGAACCACGAGCAGTACTTC	CASSFPGGNHEQYF
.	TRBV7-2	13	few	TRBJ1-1	TGTGCCAGCAGCTTAAGAGGGAACACTGAAGCTTTCTTT	CASSLRGNTEAFF
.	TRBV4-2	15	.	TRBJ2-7	TGTGCCAGCAGCCAAGCAGGGCCCGCCCCCTTCGTGCAGTACTTC	CASSQAGPAPFVQYF
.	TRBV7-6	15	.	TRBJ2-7	TGTGCCAGCAGCTTAGTTCGCGGGGCCTCTTACGAGCAGTACTTC	CASSLVRGASYEQYF
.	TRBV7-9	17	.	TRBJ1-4	TGTGCCAGCAGCTTACTCCAGGGCCCCTCAACTAATGAAAAACTGTTTTTT	CASSLLQGPSTNEKLFF
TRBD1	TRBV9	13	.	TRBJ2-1	TGTGCCAGCAGCGCAACAGGGGGAAATGAGCAGTTCTTC	CASSATGGNEQFF
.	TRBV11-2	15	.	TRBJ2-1	TGTGCCAGCAGCTTAGGATCCAGCTCCTACAATGAGCAGTTCTTC	CASSLGSSSYNEQFF
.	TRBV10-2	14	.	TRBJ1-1	TGCGCCAGCAGTGAGCCAGACTCTCTTAATCTAGCTTTCTTT	CASSEPDSLNLAFF
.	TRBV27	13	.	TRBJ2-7	TGTGCCAGCAGTTTACGGGGCTCCTACGAGCAGTACTTC	CASSLRGSYEQYF
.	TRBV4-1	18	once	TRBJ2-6	TGCGCCAGCAGCCAAGGGAGGGCTCGGAGCTCTGGGGCCAACGTCCTGACTTTC	CASSQGRARSSGANVLTF
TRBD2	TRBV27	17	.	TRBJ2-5	TGTGCCAGCAGTTCATCACCTAGCGGGACTCTCCGAGAGACCCAGTACTTC	CASSSSPSGTLRETQYF
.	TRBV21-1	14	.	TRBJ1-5	TGTGCCAGCAGGGGTGAAACAGAATATCGGCCCCAGCATTTT	CASRGETEYRPQHF
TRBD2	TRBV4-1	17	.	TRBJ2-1	TGCGCCAGCAGCCAACACCCGACTAGCGGGACTTACAATGAGCAGTTCTTC	CASSQHPTSGTYNEQFF
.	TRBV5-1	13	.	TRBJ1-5	TGCGCCAGCAGCGGGGGGAAGGACCAGCCCCAGCATTTT	CASSGGKDQPQHF
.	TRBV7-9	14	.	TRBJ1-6	TGTGCCAGCGCATCCGACCGGGGGAGTTCACCCCTCCACTTT	CASASDRGSSPLHF
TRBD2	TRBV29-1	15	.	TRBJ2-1	TGCAGCGTTGAGCTCAGCGGGAGCTCCTACAATGAGCAGTTCTTC	CSVELSGSSYNEQFF
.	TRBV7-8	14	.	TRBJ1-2	TGTGCCAGCAGCACTCACAGGGAACGGGATGGCTACACCTTC	CASSTHRERDGYTF
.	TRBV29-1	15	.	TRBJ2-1	TGCAGCGTTGACGCATTATCGAGCTCCTACAATGAGCAGTTCTTC	CSVDALSSSYNEQFF
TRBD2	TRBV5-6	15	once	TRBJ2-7	TGTGCCAGCAGCCCAGCCGGGGGGGCCGGGCACGAGCAGTACTTC	CASSPAGGAGHEQYF
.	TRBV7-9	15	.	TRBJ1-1	TGTGCCAGCAGCTTATTGGTGGGACATAACACTGAAGCTTTCTTT	CASSLLVGHNTEAFF
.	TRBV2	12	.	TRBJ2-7	TGTGCCAGCATCCGGGGCTCCTACGAGCAGTACTTC	CASIRGSYEQYF